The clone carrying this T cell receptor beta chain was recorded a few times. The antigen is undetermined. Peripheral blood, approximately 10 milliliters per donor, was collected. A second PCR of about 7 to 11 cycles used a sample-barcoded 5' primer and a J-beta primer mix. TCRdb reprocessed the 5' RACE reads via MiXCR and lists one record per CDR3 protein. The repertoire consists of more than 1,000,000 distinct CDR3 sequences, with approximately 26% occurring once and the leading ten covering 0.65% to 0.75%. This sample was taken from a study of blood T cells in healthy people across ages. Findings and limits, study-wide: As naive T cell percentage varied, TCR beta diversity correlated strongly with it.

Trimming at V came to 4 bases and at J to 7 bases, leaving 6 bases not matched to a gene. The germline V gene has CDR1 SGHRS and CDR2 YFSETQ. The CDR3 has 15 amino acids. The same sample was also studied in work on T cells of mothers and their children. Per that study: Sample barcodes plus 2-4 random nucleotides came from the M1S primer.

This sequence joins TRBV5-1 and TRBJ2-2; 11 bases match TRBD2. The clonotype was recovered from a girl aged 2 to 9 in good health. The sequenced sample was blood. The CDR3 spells CASSGDGLAGGELFF. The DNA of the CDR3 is TGCGCCAGCAGCGGTGATGGACTAGCGGGCGGGGAGCTGTTTTTT.